Listed here are 31 T cell receptor beta chains from one sample, sequenced in a study of shared clonotypes between healthy human individuals. Generated by immunoSEQ multiplex PCR, the TCRdb table keeps only in-frame clones and is missing some. The data show about 2.4 million clones, 93% seen once. Sequencing input: naive CD4+ T cells from PBMCs. Indicated subset: CD45RA+ positively selected. The receptors come from a man aged 18 to 29 in good health. Some clones in this sample may be carry-over from other donors' samples.

This clone was recorded once. The genes are TRBV2 and TRBJ2-3, with 9 positions matching TRBD1. CDR3 length: 15 residues. Trimming took 8 bases from V and 0 from J; bases not matched to a gene: 6. CDR1 SNHLY and CDR2 FYNNEI come from the germline V gene. CDR3 sequence (DNA): TGTGCCAGCGGGGGGACAGGGTCTAGCACAGATACGCAGTATTTT. Its translation is CASGGTGSSTDTQYF. The entire variable domain, with the rest obtained from reference TRBV2 and TRBJ2-3, is as follows: EPEVTQTPSHQVTQMGQEVILRCVPISNHLYFYWYRQILGQKVEFLVSFYNNEISEKSEIFDDQFSVERPDGSNFTLKIRSTKLEDSAMYFCASGGTGSSTDTQYFGPGTRLTVL.

The chain links TRBV4-1 to TRBJ2-3; 7 bases align to TRBD2. In germline, CDR1 is MGHRA, CDR2 YSYEKL. Germline trimming cut 4 bases from V and 4 bases from J; bases unmatched to any gene: 5. The CDR3 covers 14 residues. The CDR3 protein is CASSRTRGADTQYF. As DNA, the CDR3 is TGCGCCAGCAGCCGAACCCGGGGGGCAGATACGCAGTATTTT.

The chain is built from TRBV4-2 and TRBJ1-1; D is possibly TRBD1 (5 bases). The CDR3 has 14 amino acids. V lost 5 bases to trimming and J lost 5 bases, with 15 bases between them. CDR1 and CDR2 (germline): LGHNA, YNFKEQ. The CDR3 nucleotides are TGTGCCAGCAGCTTGATGGGGCTGGATACTGAAGCTTTCTTT. It encodes CASSLMGLDTEAFF.

This chain joins TRBV5-6 and TRBJ2-6; no clear D gene. V lost 1 base and J lost 0, with 14 bases in between. The germline gives CDR1 SGHDT, CDR2 YYEEEE. This CDR3 contains 18 residues. CDR3 DNA sequence: TGTGCCAGCAGCTTGCCTGGCCAGGCCCACTCTGGGGCCAACGTCCTGACTTTC. As protein: CASSLPGQAHSGANVLTF.

This chain connects TRBV5-1 to TRBJ2-2, with 8 bases identical to TRBD1. The germline V gene has CDR1 SGHRS and CDR2 YFSETQ. This CDR3 contains 17 residues. J lost 0 bases, V lost 1 base, and 5 bases had no gene match. CDR3 protein: CASSLSGQGSNTGELFF. The CDR3 DNA reads TGCGCCAGCAGCTTGTCTGGACAGGGCTCGAACACCGGGGAGCTGTTTTTT.

A note on this clone: Other nucleotide sequences in the sample specify the same CDR3. The rearrangement links TRBV7-2 to TRBJ1-3; no definite D call. The CDR3 is made up of 15 amino acids. V was clipped by 5 bases and J by 0 bases, with 11 bases between them. The germline V gene encodes CDR1 SGHTA and CDR2 FQGNSA. CDR3 residues: CASSLDRGSGNTIYF. CDR3 DNA: TGTGCCAGCAGCCTAGACCGGGGCTCTGGAAACACCATATATTTT.

J is TRBJ2-7 and V is TRBV6-6; 9 bases match TRBD2. The germline V gene encodes CDR1 MNHNY and CDR2 SVGAGI (reference sequence). V gave up 7 bases and J gave up 2 bases; unmatched junction bases: 6. CDR3 length equals 14 residues. The CDR3 loop is CASTLSGGPYEQYF. The DNA of the CDR3 is TGTGCCAGCACCCTAAGCGGGGGGCCCTACGAGCAGTACTTC.

The chain recombines TRBV7-2 with TRBJ2-5, with 8 positions matching TRBD2. Unmatched junction bases numbered 16, after V lost 2 bases and J lost 5 bases. Germline CDR1 SGHTA, CDR2 FQGNSA. CDR3 length: 18 amino acids. CDR3 amino acids: CASSLHGRTGGPAETQYF. The CDR3 DNA follows: TGTGCCAGCAGCTTACATGGTCGTACGGGAGGGCCCGCGGAGACCCAGTACTTC.

The chain recombines TRBV7-6 with TRBJ2-7, with 7 bases lining up with TRBD2. CDR3 length equals 14 residues. Per the germline V gene, CDR1 is SGHVS and CDR2 is FNYEAQ. V shed 5 bases and J 3 bases; nucleotides not matched to a gene: 7. The CDR3 coding sequence is TGTGCCAGCAGCCGCTCTAGCGGTTACTACGAGCAGTACTTC. Translation gives CASSRSSGYYEQYF.

A single count supports this clone. The genes are TRBV6-1 and TRBJ2-2; D possibly matches TRBD1 or TRBD2 (5 bases each). Trimming took off 6 bases at V and 4 bases at J, with 12 bases between the two ends. The CDR3 runs to 14 residues. The germline gives CDR1 MNHNS, CDR2 SASEGT. As DNA, the CDR3 is TGTGCCAGCAGGACCGGGACCCTCACCGGGGAGCTGTTTTTT. It codes for CASRTGTLTGELFF.

The chain employs TRBV7-6 and TRBJ2-5, with D perhaps matching TRBD1 (6 bases). V was cut by 5 bases and J by 4 bases, with 17 bases left in between. CDR1 is SGHVS and CDR2 is FNYEAQ in the germline V gene. The CDR3 is made up of 15 amino acids. The CDR3 loop reads CASSQTTGLSETQYF. CDR3 sequence (DNA): TGTGCCAGCAGCCAAACCACAGGGTTGTCAGAGACCCAGTACTTC.

Written as DNA, the CDR3 is TGTGCCAGCAGCTTAGCTAGGACAGGGGGCTTGCAGGGCTACACCTTC. Translation: CASSLARTGGLQGYTF. The chain combines TRBV7-8 with TRBJ1-2; 11 bases align to TRBD1. Germline CDR1 SGHVS, CDR2 FQNEAQ. The CDR3 consists of 16 residues. J was trimmed by 8 bases and V by 0 bases; bases with no gene match: 8.

The chain's CDR3 is CASNLRADTEAFF. The DNA for the CDR3 is TGTGCCAGCAATCTAAGGGCGGACACTGAAGCTTTCTTT. The chain uses TRBV6-1 and TRBJ1-1, with unresolved D. Trimming cost V 7 bases and J 3 bases, with 12 bases left between them. This CDR3 comprises 13 residues. The germline V gene encodes CDR1 MNHNS and CDR2 SASEGT.

The chain recombines TRBV5-4 with TRBJ2-5, with TRBD2 matching 12 bases. The V gene's germline CDR1 is SGHNT and CDR2 YYREEE (reference sequence). The CDR3 has 15 amino acids. The V and J ends lost 2 bases and 4 bases, in that order; junction bases with no gene match: 3. CDR3 DNA sequence: TGTGCCAGCAGCTTAACACTAGCGGGAGGAGAGACCCAGTACTTC. As protein: CASSLTLAGGETQYF.

CDR3: CASSPPSGRGHQETQYF. The CDR3, as DNA: TGTGCCAGCAGCCCCCCAAGCGGGCGGGGCCACCAAGAGACCCAGTACTTC. This sequence joins TRBV7-9 and TRBJ2-5; weak D call: TRBD2 (6 bases). Trimming left V 5 bases short and J 0 bases short, with 19 bases between. Germline V gene data show CDR1 as SEHNR and CDR2 as FQNEAQ (reference sequence). This CDR3 spans 17 amino acids. Variable domain in full (rest from reference TRBV7-9 and TRBJ2-5): DTGVSQNPRHKITKRGQNVTFRCDPISEHNRLYWYRQTLGQGPEFLTYFQNEAQLEKSRLLSDRFSAERPKGSFSTLEIQRTEQGDSAMYLCASSPPSGRGHQETQYFGPGTRLLVL.

J is TRBJ2-1 and V is TRBV4-3, with TRBD2 matching over 8 bases. V shed 0 bases, J shed 6 bases, and the junction held 7 bases outside the gene matches. Germline CDR1 is LGHNA and CDR2 is YSLEER. CDR3 length equals 16 residues. CDR3 in DNA: TGCGCCAGCAGCCAAGATAGGAGCGGGAGCCCCAATGAGCAGTTCTTC. The encoded protein is CASSQDRSGSPNEQFF.

The chain employs TRBV5-8 and TRBJ1-1; D gene uncertain. Trimming removed 2 bases from V and 3 bases from J, with 14 bases in between. The CDR3 is made up of 15 amino acids. CDR1 is SGHTS and CDR2 is YDEGEE in the germline V gene. The CDR3 sequence: CASSFKKAAHTEAFF. The CDR3 coding sequence is TGTGCCAGCAGCTTCAAGAAGGCAGCACACACTGAAGCTTTCTTT.

This clone has just one count. The DNA for the CDR3 is TGTGCCAGCAGTCCTCGAAGGACGCACAATGAGCAGTTCTTC. Its translation is CASSPRRTHNEQFF. The V gene is TRBV16, the J gene TRBJ2-1; D ambiguous. The CDR3 sequence is 14 residues long. Per the germline V gene, CDR1 is KGHSY and CDR2 is FQNENV. The ends were cut back, 6 bases at V and 5 bases at J, with 14 bases in the middle.

V usage is TRBV10-2 and J usage is TRBJ2-5, with D possibly TRBD2 on 5 matching bases. The CDR3 covers 16 residues. CDR1 and CDR2 (germline): WSHSY, SAAADI. V lost 3 bases and J 5 bases, leaving 19 bases between the germline ends. The CDR3 DNA reads as TGCGCCAGCAGTGAAGGTAGCGCGAACCTTGGGGAGACCCAGTACTTC. Translating it yields CASSEGSANLGETQYF.

With respect to this clone: The sample carries other DNA sequences with the same CDR3. The genes are TRBV20-1 and TRBJ1-1, with D unclear. The CDR3 is made up of 11 amino acids. V dropped 5 bases and J dropped 1 base, with 5 bases sitting between them. Germline CDR1 and CDR2: DFQATT and SNEGSKA (reference sequence). CDR3 in DNA: TGCAGTGCTCCAAGGAACACTGAAGCTTTCTTT. Encoded protein: CSAPRNTEAFF.

As concerns this clone: The same CDR3 arises from other DNA sequences in this sample as well. V usage is TRBV7-2 and J usage is TRBJ2-5; D is possibly TRBD2 (6 bases). V gave up 1 base and J gave up 5 bases, with 11 bases separating them. The CDR3 is 14 amino acids. Germline-derived CDR1 and CDR2 are SGHTA and FQGNSA. DNA for the CDR3: TGTGCCAGCAGCTTAGATCGGGGGTTGGAGACCCAGTACTTC. Protein: CASSLDRGLETQYF.

This chain connects TRBV5-1 to TRBJ1-2, with 9 bases identical to TRBD1. Germline-derived CDR1 and CDR2 are SGHRS and YFSETQ. This CDR3 contains 15 residues. After removal of 3 bases from V and 5 bases from J, the junction contained 8 bases not matched to a gene. CDR3 residues: CASSSTTGTGYGYTF. Here the CDR3 DNA reads TGCGCCAGCAGCTCGACTACCGGGACAGGGTATGGCTACACCTTC.

The chain is built from TRBV7-3 and TRBJ2-1; the match to TRBD1 covers 8 bases. J was trimmed by 4 bases and V by 0 bases; bases with no gene match: 5. CDR3 size: 16 residues. Germline V gives CDR1 SGHTA, CDR2 FQGTGA. The CDR3 nucleotides are TGTGCCAGCAGCTTAACCACAGGGGGTTGGTACAATGAGCAGTTCTTC. Protein product: CASSLTTGGWYNEQFF.

This chain joins TRBV19 and TRBJ2-3; the D is unclear. Germline values: CDR1 LNHDA, CDR2 SQIVND (reference sequence). Trimming stripped 11 bases from V and 8 bases from J, with 20 bases between. The CDR3 has 13 residues. CDR3 residues: CAVESENGVTQYF. DNA for the CDR3: TGTGCCGTCGAGAGCGAAAATGGGGTTACGCAGTATTTT.

With respect to this clone: The junction and the germline gene differ at one end; a read error may be behind it. The chain recombines TRBV29-1 with TRBJ2-1; 11 bases agree with TRBD2. The germline gives CDR1 SQVTM, CDR2 ANQGSEA. The CDR3 runs 11 residues. The CDR3: CSVGGTSGTLF. The CDR3 region has the DNA TGCAGCGTCGGGGGGACTAGCGGTACGCTCTTC.

The J gene is TRBJ1-1, the V gene TRBV7-9; D call uncertain. V lost 3 bases to trimming and J lost 3 bases, with 11 bases between them. Germline V CDR1 and CDR2: SEHNR, FQNEAQ (reference sequence). CDR3 size: 14 residues. The DNA of the CDR3 is TGTGCCAGCAGCTTGGACGGTTTTCACACTGAAGCTTTCTTT. This sequence encodes CASSLDGFHTEAFF.

This chain connects TRBV5-1 to TRBJ2-3; D unclear. Germline V gene data show CDR1 as SGHRS and CDR2 as YFSETQ. CDR3 length: 16 amino acids. V shed 0 bases and J shed 0 bases, with 11 bases lying between them. In nucleotides, the CDR3 is TGCGCCAGCAGCTTGGCCCCAGCAGCTAGCACAGATACGCAGTATTTT. It encodes CASSLAPAASTDTQYF.

The rearrangement uses TRBV28 and TRBJ2-5; D possibly corresponds to TRBD1 (7 bases). V was pared by 8 bases and J by 4 bases, with 20 bases between. In germline, CDR1 is MDHEN, CDR2 SYDVKM. This CDR3 is built from 15 residues. CDR3: CASRPEAGQRETQYF. The CDR3 coding sequence is TGTGCCAGCCGTCCCGAGGCGGGACAGCGAGAGACCCAGTACTTC.

The chain links TRBV2 to TRBJ1-5; the D gene is possibly TRBD1 (6 bases). V lost 5 bases and J 3 bases, leaving 14 bases between the germline ends. Germline CDR1 SNHLY, CDR2 FYNNEI. This CDR3 is 15 amino acids long. CDR3 coding DNA: TGTGCCAGCAGTACGCGGGGGGCTGCCAATCAGCCCCAGCATTTT. It specifies CASSTRGAANQPQHF.

This clone was observed once. The chain links TRBV7-9 to TRBJ2-7; 9 nucleotides agree with TRBD2. CDR3 length: 17 amino acids. V trimming: 7 bases; J trimming: 2 bases; junction bases outside the gene matches: 15. CDR1 SEHNR and CDR2 FQNEAQ come from the germline V gene (reference sequence). The CDR3 sequence: CASTTGAGGPVAYEQYF. The CDR3 nucleotides read TGTGCCAGCACCACGGGTGCGGGAGGGCCGGTCGCCTACGAGCAGTACTTC.

V is TRBV10-3 and J is TRBJ2-5; either TRBD1 or TRBD2 may fit D (5 bases each). This CDR3 comprises 13 residues. Germline V gene data show CDR1 as ENHRY and CDR2 as SYGVKD. Trimming left V 6 bases short and J 1 base short, with 9 bases between. The CDR3 loop reads CAISGTRQETQYF. The CDR3 coding sequence is TGTGCCATCAGCGGGACCCGCCAAGAGACCCAGTACTTC.